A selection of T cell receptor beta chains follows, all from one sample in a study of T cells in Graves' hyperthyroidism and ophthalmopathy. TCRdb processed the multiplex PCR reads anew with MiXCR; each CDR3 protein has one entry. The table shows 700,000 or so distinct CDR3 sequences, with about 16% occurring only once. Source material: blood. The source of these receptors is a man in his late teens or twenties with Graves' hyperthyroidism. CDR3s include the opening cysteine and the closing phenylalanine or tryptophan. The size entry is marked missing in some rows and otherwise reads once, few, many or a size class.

CASSYRSGNEKLFF	few	TRBV28	TRBJ1-4
CSARVGLAGPTDTQYF	many	TRBV20-1	TRBJ2-3
CASSSYPGLAGGPEETQYF	NA	TRBV28	TRBJ2-5
CASSWTTGGAGNEQFF	many	TRBV5-5	TRBJ2-1
CASSPLPPGGRWYNEQFF	many	TRBV18	TRBJ2-1
CASRTRTGDNQPQHF	many	TRBV2	TRBJ1-5
CASTPTRSPGHYTGELFF	few	TRBV2	TRBJ2-2
CASSRRDRLISPLHF	few	TRBV13	TRBJ1-6
CASSLSNHFGPSSYEQYF	few	TRBV5-4	TRBJ2-7
CASGPLGSNQPQHF	few	TRBV12-5	TRBJ1-5
CASSQVPGQNNEQFF	NA	TRBV4-1	TRBJ2-1
CAISDLRTHSAYEQYF	many	TRBV10-3	TRBJ2-7
CASSYSPRGNVYEQYF	many	TRBV3-2	TRBJ2-7
CASSPTTGTSGEQYF	few	TRBV27	TRBJ2-7
CASSPGGGGYYGYTF	NA	TRBV4-2	TRBJ1-2
CASSPWTGQDTEAFF	many	TRBV28	TRBJ1-1
CASRGGVAGESYEQYF	many	TRBV28	TRBJ2-7
CASSQDWGTSPADTQYF	many	TRBV4-1	TRBJ2-3
CSARMGNMLPLHF	NA	TRBV20-1	TRBJ1-6
CASSSDRERNQPQHF	few	TRBV28	TRBJ1-5
CASSVGVSADTQYF	NA	TRBV9	TRBJ2-3
CSARARSHEQFF	many	TRBV20-1	TRBJ2-1
CASSRGAGPEEKLFF	few	TRBV7-2	TRBJ1-4
CASSDGPQPQHF	NA	TRBV6-2/TRBV6-3	TRBJ1-5
CASSQMGRPNSPLHF	NA	TRBV3-1	TRBJ1-6
CASALSPQETQYF	many	TRBV5-1	TRBJ2-5
CACKAPGGSWKKLFF	many	TRBV30	TRBJ1-4
CASSSRVWTYNEQFF	many	TRBV28	TRBJ2-1
CASSTGTPGNTIYF	NA	TRBV9	TRBJ1-3